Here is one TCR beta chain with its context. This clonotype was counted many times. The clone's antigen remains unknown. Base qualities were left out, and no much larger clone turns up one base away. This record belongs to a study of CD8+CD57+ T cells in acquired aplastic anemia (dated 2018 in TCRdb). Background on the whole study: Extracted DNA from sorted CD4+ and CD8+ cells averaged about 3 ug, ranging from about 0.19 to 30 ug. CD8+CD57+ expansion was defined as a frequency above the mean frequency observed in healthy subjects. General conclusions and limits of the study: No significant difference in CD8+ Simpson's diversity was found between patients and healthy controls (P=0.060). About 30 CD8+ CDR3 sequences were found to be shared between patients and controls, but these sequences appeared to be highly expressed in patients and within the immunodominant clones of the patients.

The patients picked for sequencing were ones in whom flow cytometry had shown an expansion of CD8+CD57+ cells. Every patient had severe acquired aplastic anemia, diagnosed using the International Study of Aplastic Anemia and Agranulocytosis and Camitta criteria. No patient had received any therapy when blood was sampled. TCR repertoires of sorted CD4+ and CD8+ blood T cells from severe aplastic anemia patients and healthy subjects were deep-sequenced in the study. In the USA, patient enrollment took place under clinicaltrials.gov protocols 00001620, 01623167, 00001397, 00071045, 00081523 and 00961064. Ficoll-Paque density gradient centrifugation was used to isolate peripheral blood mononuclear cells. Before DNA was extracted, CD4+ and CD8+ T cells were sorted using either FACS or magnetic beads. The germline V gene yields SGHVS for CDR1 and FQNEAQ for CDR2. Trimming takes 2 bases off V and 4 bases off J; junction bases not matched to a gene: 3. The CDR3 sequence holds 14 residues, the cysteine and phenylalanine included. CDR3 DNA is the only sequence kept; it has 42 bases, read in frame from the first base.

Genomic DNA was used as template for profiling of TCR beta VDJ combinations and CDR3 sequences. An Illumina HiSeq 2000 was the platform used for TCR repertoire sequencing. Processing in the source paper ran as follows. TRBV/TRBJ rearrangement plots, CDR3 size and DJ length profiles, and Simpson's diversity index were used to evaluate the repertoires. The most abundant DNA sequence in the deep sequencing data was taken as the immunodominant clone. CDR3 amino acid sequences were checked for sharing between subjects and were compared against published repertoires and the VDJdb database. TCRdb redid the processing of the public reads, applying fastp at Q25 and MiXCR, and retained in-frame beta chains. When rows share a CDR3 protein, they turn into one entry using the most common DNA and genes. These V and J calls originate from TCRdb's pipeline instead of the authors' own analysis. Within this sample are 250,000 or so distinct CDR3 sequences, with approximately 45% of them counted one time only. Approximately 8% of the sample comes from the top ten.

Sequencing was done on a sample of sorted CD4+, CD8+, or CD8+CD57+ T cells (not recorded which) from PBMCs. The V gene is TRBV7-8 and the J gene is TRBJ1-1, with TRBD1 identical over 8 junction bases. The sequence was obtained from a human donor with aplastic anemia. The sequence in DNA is TGTGCCAGCAGCTTAATAACAGGGGGCACTGAAGCTTTCTTT. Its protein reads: CASSLITGGTEAFF.